This TCR beta chain was retrieved from a study of T cells expressing NK-cell markers. Study as a whole: TCR beta repertoires came from sorted CD3+CD56+NKG2C+, CD3+CD56+NKG2C- and CD3+CD56-NKG2C+ T cells. Most of the eight sequenced donors were HCMV-seropositive; one was seronegative. Study-wide points: Whether expanded NKG2C+ T cell clones were HCMV-specific remained unclear. The contribution of dominant NKG2C+ clonotypes to CD8+ T cells in about six donors was roughly 1.0-7.5%.

With regard to this clonotype: The antigen is undetermined.

TCRdb processed the 5' RACE reads again and assigns one entry to each CDR3 protein, with no DNA. The listing contains a few hundred thousand distinct CDR3 sequences. The sample was blood T cells: a sorted CD56 or NKG2C T cell subset, CD4+ or CD8+ T cells, or bulk PBMC T cells (not recorded which). This receptor was identified in a man aged 18 to 69 in good health.

The CDR3 loop is CASSYEGHSGANVLTF. The rearrangement links TRBV6-2 or TRBV6-3 to TRBJ2-6; the D call of TRBD1 rests on TCRdb alone, since no DNA is present to check it. The germline V gene encodes CDR1 MNHEY and CDR2 SVGEGT. The CDR3 is 16 residues long.